This T cell receptor (beta chain) appears in the sequencing data of a study of tumor-infiltrating lymphocytes in primary liver carcinoma. Co-extraction yielded RNA and DNA from around 20-30 mg of unsorted bulk tissue. This CDR3 spans 14 amino acids. The ends were cut back, 7 bases at V and 6 bases at J, with 16 bases in the middle. CDR1 and CDR2 (germline): MNHNY, SVGAGI (reference sequence). Constant-region priming of roughly 0.45 ug total RNA yielded TCR beta cDNA. Library construction for TCR beta comprised three nested multiplex PCR rounds performed with slightly modified ARM-PCR. Primers for the first two PCR rounds were TRBV1-TRBV30 forward primers and a C-beta reverse primer (about 9 cycles per round). In TCRdb, the multiplex PCR reads were re-called with MiXCR into one record per CDR3 protein. Among 65,000 to 80,000 distinct CDR3 sequences listed, roughly two thirds were seen once.

The specimen sequenced was liver tumor tissue from sampling region 4. Subset noted: tumor region T4, right-lateral pole. The J gene is TRBJ1-5, the V gene TRBV6-6; possibly TRBD1 for D (5 bases). This receptor was obtained from a man aged 40-49 years with primary liver carcinoma and hepatitis B virus infection. The CDR3 loop reads CASTSSGGGQPQHF. CDR3 DNA sequence: TGTGCCAGCACTTCCTCGGGGGGGGGTCAGCCCCAGCATTTT.